The next 20 T cell receptor beta chains were all read from a single sample in a study of HIV-infected patients and healthy controls. TCRdb independently ran MiXCR on the 5' RACE reads; one entry per CDR3 protein. This table has about 64,000 distinct CDR3 sequences, about a fifth appearing once. Material for sequencing was CD4+ T cells from blood. The receptors were gathered from a human donor in good health.

The rearrangement uses TRBV6-5 and TRBJ1-2; possible D gene TRBD1, 5 bases. The germline CDR1 and CDR2 sequences are MNHEY and SVGAGI. The CDR3 runs 15 residues. Between the trimmed V and J ends, which lost 6 bases and 5 bases, there was a span of 19 bases. Here the CDR3 reads CASRPDTWNQYGYTF. The CDR3 bases are TGTGCCAGCAGGCCGGACACCTGGAACCAATATGGCTACACCTTC.

V is TRBV5-4 and J is TRBJ2-7; TRBD2 agrees at 11 bases. Germline V gives CDR1 SGHNT, CDR2 YYREEE (reference sequence). The length of the CDR3 is 14 residues. The ends lost 4 bases at V and 4 bases at J; junction bases unmatched: 4. The CDR3 sequence is CASSKGLAEYEQYF. The CDR3 DNA reads TGTGCCAGCAGCAAGGGACTAGCGGAGTACGAGCAGTACTTC.

The chain combines TRBV20-1 with TRBJ2-7; 7 bases agree with TRBD2. CDR1 is DFQATT, CDR2 SNEGSKA, per germline (reference sequence). J was trimmed by 0 bases and V by 3 bases; bases with no gene match: 5. The CDR3 loop spans 14 amino acids. In nucleotides, the CDR3 is TGCAGTGCTAGGTCTAGCGGCCCCTCCTACGAGCAGTACTTC. Protein sequence: CSARSSGPSYEQYF.

This clonotype was observed a few times. The chain couples TRBV10-3 to TRBJ1-1; D is undetermined. The CDR3 has 13 residues. Germline V gene data show CDR1 as ENHRY and CDR2 as SYGVKD. V was shortened by 0 bases and J by 1 base, with 3 bases between the two germline ends. The CDR3 loop reads CAISESRNTEAFF. DNA for the CDR3: TGTGCCATCAGTGAGTCGCGGAACACTGAAGCTTTCTTT.

The V and J genes are TRBV12-3 or TRBV12-4 and TRBJ1-5, with D hard to call. Trimming cost V 3 bases and J 0 bases, with 12 bases left between them. The CDR3 runs to 16 residues. The CDR3 loop is CASSFLSGISNQPQHF. The CDR3 bases are TGTGCCAGCAGTTTTCTTTCGGGGATTAGCAATCAGCCCCAGCATTTT.

This chain connects TRBV3-1 to TRBJ2-7, with a possible D match to TRBD2 (6 bases). CDR1 and CDR2 (germline): LGHDT, YNNKEL (reference sequence). Trimming removed 4 bases from V and 6 bases from J, with 22 bases in between. CDR3 size: 16 residues. CDR3 sequence (DNA): TGTGCCAGCAGCCCACGGATCGGGACTTACGCCCTCGAGCAGTACTTC. Its translation: CASSPRIGTYALEQYF.

This clonotype was picked up a small number of times. The J gene is TRBJ2-5, the V gene TRBV6-1; maybe TRBD1 (6 bases). V gave up 6 bases and J gave up 1 base, with 15 bases separating them. CDR3 length: 15 amino acids. CDR1 and CDR2 (germline): MNHNS, SASEGT. The CDR3 sequence is CASRKTGIVQETQYF. The CDR3 DNA reads as TGTGCCAGCAGGAAGACAGGCATCGTCCAAGAGACCCAGTACTTC.

This clonotype occurred a few times. This chain joins TRBV20-1 and TRBJ1-1, with 11 bases lining up with TRBD1. The V segment lost 6 bases and the J segment 7 bases; nucleotides outside the gene matches: 7. Germline CDR1 reads DFQATT; CDR2 reads SNEGSKA (reference sequence). This CDR3 is 13 amino acids long. CDR3 protein: CSAPGTGGVEAFF. The CDR3 DNA follows: TGCAGTGCGCCAGGGACAGGGGGTGTTGAAGCTTTCTTT.

The sample holds a few counts of this clonotype. The V gene is TRBV21-1, the J gene TRBJ1-6. TRBV21-1 is a documented pseudogene. This CDR3 spans 21 amino acids. CDR3 DNA sequence: TGTGCCAGCAGCCCTCCCGAAGGGGACAATGGTGACAGCACCTATAATTCACCCCTCCACTTT. This sequence encodes CASSPPEGDNGDSTYNSPLHF.

This clonotype was counted only a few times. V gene TRBV4-3 combines with J gene TRBJ2-2, with 16 nucleotides matching TRBD2. The CDR3 loop spans 17 amino acids. The junction had 6 bases not matched to a gene; V was cut back by 4 bases and J by 7 bases. The germline V gene encodes CDR1 LGHNA and CDR2 YSLEER. The CDR3 protein is CASSRTGTSGGVGELFF. The CDR3 DNA sequence: TGCGCCAGCAGCCGGACCGGGACTAGCGGGGGGGTCGGGGAGCTGTTTTTT.

This clonotype is deemed medium-sized. The chain employs TRBV29-1 and TRBJ2-2, with 7 bases identical to TRBD1. Per germline, CDR1 SQVTM and CDR2 ANQGSEA. V lost 6 bases, J lost 1 base, and 5 bases stayed unmatched. This CDR3 comprises 14 residues. The CDR3 loop reads CSVERTGNTGELFF. The CDR3, as DNA: TGCAGCGTCGAGAGGACAGGGAACACCGGGGAGCTGTTTTTT.

This clonotype was observed at least ten times. The chain joins TRBV6-2 or TRBV6-3 to TRBJ2-4; D remains unclear. There are 13 residues in the CDR3. V lost 2 bases and J 5 bases, leaving 7 bases between the germline ends. The germline gives CDR1 MNHEY, CDR2 SVGEGT. CDR3 region: CASSYKGENIQYF. In DNA, the CDR3 is TGTGCCAGCAGTTACAAAGGTGAAAACATTCAGTACTTC.

This clonotype was seen only a few times. This rearrangement joins TRBV7-2 to TRBJ2-1; D possibly corresponds to TRBD1 (5 bases). The V and J ends lost 2 bases and 0 bases respectively, with 14 bases between them. Germline V gene lookup returns CDR1 SGHTA and CDR2 FQGNSA. The CDR3 spans 17 residues. The CDR3 DNA follows: TGTGCCAGCAGCTTACCTATCCAGGGCCTCTCCTACAATGAGCAGTTCTTC. Residues: CASSLPIQGLSYNEQFF.

Many counts were recorded for this clonotype. The CDR3 sequence: CASGLPSDAKRPNEQFF. The CDR3 nucleotides are TGTGCTAGTGGTTTGCCATCGGACGCCAAAAGACCCAATGAGCAGTTCTTC. This chain joins TRBV12-5 and TRBJ2-1; D call uncertain. The CDR3 loop spans 17 amino acids. In germline, CDR1 is LGHNT, CDR2 FRNRAP. V was trimmed by 2 bases and J by 6 bases, leaving 20 bases between them.

Only a few counts were recorded for this clonotype. The V and J genes are TRBV30 and TRBJ1-4; the match to TRBD1 covers 8 bases. This CDR3 is built from 15 residues. Germline assignment: CDR1 GTSNPN and CDR2 SVGIG (reference sequence). J was trimmed by 8 bases and V by 3 bases; bases with no gene match: 11. The CDR3 reads CAWRYTTGGNEKLFF. In nucleotides, the CDR3 is TGTGCCTGGAGGTACACCACAGGGGGAAACGAAAAACTGTTTTTT.

This clonotype was recorded at least ten times. The chain recombines TRBV20-1 with TRBJ2-5, with D perhaps matching TRBD2 (6 bases). This CDR3 has 14 amino acids. V lost 3 bases to trimming and J lost 3 bases, with 14 bases between them. Germline CDR1 is DFQATT and CDR2 is SNEGSKA (reference sequence). CDR3 nucleotide sequence: TGCAGTGCTAGGGAGGGAACCGGGAAAGAGACCCAGTACTTC. Residues: CSAREGTGKETQYF.

This clonotype was picked up a small number of times. The V call is TRBV19, the J call TRBJ1-4; maybe TRBD1 (5 bases). The CDR3 is 15 amino acids. In germline, CDR1 is LNHDA, CDR2 SQIVND (reference sequence). V lost 6 bases and J lost 4, with 15 bases in between. CDR3 region: CASSSGTAYNEKLFF. In nucleotides, the CDR3 is TGTGCCAGTAGCTCTGGGACTGCTTATAATGAAAAACTGTTTTTT.

The sample holds a few counts of this clonotype. V usage is TRBV6-1 and J usage is TRBJ2-1; TRBD2 matches at 7 bases. The V gene end was trimmed by 1 base and the J gene end by 5 bases; junction bases not matched to a gene: 5. Germline loops: CDR1 MNHNS, CDR2 SASEGT. The CDR3 length is 15 residues. CDR3 amino acids: CASSEVWGGDNEQFF. The CDR3, as DNA: TGTGCCAGCAGTGAAGTTTGGGGGGGGGACAATGAGCAGTTCTTC.

This clonotype was observed a few times. V and J are TRBV18 and TRBJ1-3; tentatively, D is TRBD1 (5 bases). The V end lost 3 bases, the J end lost 7 bases, and 13 bases lay between the germline ends. Germline assignment: CDR1 KGHSH and CDR2 LQKENI. This CDR3 spans 14 amino acids. CDR3 nucleotide sequence: TGTGCCAGCTCACCTCTACAGGTGCGGAACACCATATATTTT. Translated, it gives CASSPLQVRNTIYF.

This clonotype was found a few times. The chain uses TRBV6-2 or TRBV6-3 and TRBJ2-4; 7 positions match TRBD2. Trimming removed 0 bases from V and 0 bases from J; junction bases left unmatched: 14. Germline V gene lookup returns CDR1 MNHEY and CDR2 SVGEGT. This CDR3 spans 20 amino acids. CDR3 region: CASSYSTLVGGGLAKNIQYF. CDR3 nucleotides: TGTGCCAGCAGTTACTCGACCTTGGTTGGCGGGGGACTAGCCAAAAACATTCAGTACTTC.